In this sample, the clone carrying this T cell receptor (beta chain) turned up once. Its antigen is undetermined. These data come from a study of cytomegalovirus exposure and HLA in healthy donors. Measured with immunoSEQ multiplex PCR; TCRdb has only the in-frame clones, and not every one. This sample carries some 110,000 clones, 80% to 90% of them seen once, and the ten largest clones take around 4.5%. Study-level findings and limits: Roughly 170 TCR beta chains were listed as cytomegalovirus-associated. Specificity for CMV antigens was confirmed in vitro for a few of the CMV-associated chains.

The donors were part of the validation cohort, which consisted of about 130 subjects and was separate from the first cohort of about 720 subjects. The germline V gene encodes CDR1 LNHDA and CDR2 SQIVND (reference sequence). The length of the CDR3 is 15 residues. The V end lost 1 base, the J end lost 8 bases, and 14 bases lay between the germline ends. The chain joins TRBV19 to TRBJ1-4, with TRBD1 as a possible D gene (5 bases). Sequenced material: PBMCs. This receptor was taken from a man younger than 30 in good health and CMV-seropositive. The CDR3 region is CASSIVGGHREKLFF. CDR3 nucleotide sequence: TGTGCCAGTAGTATAGTGGGCGGACATAGGGAAAAACTGTTTTTT.